These 13 T cell receptor beta chains were all obtained from the same sample, sequenced in a study of shared clonotypes between healthy human individuals. Repertoires were generated with immunoSEQ multiplex PCR, while TCRdb's copy carries only in-frame clones and drops some. The sample shows around 500,000 clones, 76% of them seen only once. The sample taken for sequencing was PBMCs. These TCRs come from a woman aged 40 to 50 in good health. Some clones in this sample may be carry-over from other donors' samples.

This chain connects TRBV10-2 to TRBJ2-1; D perhaps matches TRBD2 (7 bases). The CDR3 sequence is 17 residues long. V was shortened by 1 base and J by 9 bases, with 22 bases between the two germline ends. CDR1 is WSHSY, CDR2 SAAADI, per germline. CDR3 nucleotide sequence: TGCGCCAGCAGTGAGTTCGGGGGGCCTAGCGGCCGGGTTGAGCAGTTCTTC. Residues: CASSEFGGPSGRVEQFF.

This rearrangement joins TRBV19 to TRBJ2-3, with D perhaps matching TRBD1 (6 bases). Germline V gene lookup returns CDR1 LNHDA and CDR2 SQIVND (reference sequence). The V end lost 3 bases, the J end lost 1 base, and 11 bases lay between the germline ends. This CDR3 contains 15 residues. CDR3 sequence reads: CASSMGNRGTDTQYF. The CDR3 bases are TGTGCCAGTAGTATGGGGAACAGGGGCACAGATACGCAGTATTTT.

The V call is TRBV30, the J call TRBJ2-3, with D possibly called TRBD1 or TRBD2 (5 bases each). Germline CDR1 and CDR2: GTSNPN and SVGIG (reference sequence). The V end lost 2 bases, the J end lost 0 bases, and 6 bases lay between the germline ends. The CDR3 spans 13 residues. CDR3 amino acids: CAWSRDSTDTQYF. The CDR3 DNA reads TGTGCCTGGAGTCGGGACAGCACAGATACGCAGTATTTT.

The chain has TRBV7-3 and TRBJ1-5; 7 bases match TRBD1. In germline, CDR1 is SGHTA, CDR2 FQGTGA. With V trimmed by 1 base and J by 2 bases, 5 bases remained unmatched. This CDR3 is 16 amino acids long. Here the CDR3 DNA reads TGTGCCAGCAGCTTAAAACGGACAGGAGGCAATCAGCCCCAGCATTTT. This codes for CASSLKRTGGNQPQHF.

J is TRBJ2-1 and V is TRBV4-1; no clear D gene. V lost 5 bases to trimming and J lost 7 bases, with 6 bases between them. Germline CDR1 and CDR2: MGHRA and YSYEKL. The CDR3 is made up of 11 amino acids. CDR3 bases: TGCGCCAGCAGCAGCCGTAATGAGCAGTTCTTC. Protein: CASSSRNEQFF.

The V call is TRBV7-3, the J call TRBJ2-5; D is perhaps TRBD2 (6 bases). CDR3 length: 13 residues. Between the trimmed V and J ends, which lost 0 bases and 7 bases, there was a span of 9 bases. Germline CDR1 is SGHTA and CDR2 is FQGTGA. CDR3 nucleotides: TGTGCCAGCAGCTTAACGCCCGGGGGGACCCAGTACTTC. Protein: CASSLTPGGTQYF.

The CDR3 protein is CASSSPGGPKRYEQYF. The CDR3 DNA is TGTGCCAGCAGTTCTCCGGGAGGGCCAAAGCGATACGAGCAGTACTTC. The chain recombines TRBV28 with TRBJ2-7; 8 bases are a match to TRBD2. V lost 4 bases and J lost 4; bases outside the gene matches: 12. CDR1 MDHEN and CDR2 SYDVKM come from the germline V gene. The CDR3 spans 16 residues.

The rearrangement uses TRBV5-1 and TRBJ2-2; D remains unclear. With 0 bases removed from V and 1 base from J, the gap between germline ends came to 10 bases. Germline CDR1 SGHRS, CDR2 YFSETQ. The CDR3 is made up of 16 amino acids. The CDR3 bases are TGCGCCAGCAGCTTGGAAGGAATTGGGAACACCGGGGAGCTGTTTTTT. Translation gives CASSLEGIGNTGELFF.

This clone was detected only once. V usage is TRBV7-6 and J usage is TRBJ1-4, with a weak D call TRBD1 (5 bases). The germline V gene encodes CDR1 SGHVS and CDR2 FNYEAQ. The CDR3 length is 14 residues. V was shortened by 5 bases and J by 5 bases, with 12 bases between the two germline ends. The CDR3 DNA sequence: TGTGCCAGCAGCCCCCCCGGGGGGAATGAAAAACTGTTTTTT. Translation: CASSPPGGNEKLFF.

This clone was detected only once. V usage is TRBV13 and J usage is TRBJ2-1; 8 bases are a match to TRBD2. This CDR3 has 14 amino acids. Germline lookup yields CDR1 PRHDT and CDR2 FYEKMQ (reference sequence). V lost 9 bases and J lost 4; bases outside the gene matches: 8. CDR3 protein: CASALGRAYNEQFF. The CDR3 DNA reads as TGTGCCAGTGCGCTCGGGAGGGCTTACAATGAGCAGTTCTTC. Based on the CDR3 plus reference TRBV13 and TRBJ2-1, the full variable domain is AAGVIQSPRHLIKEKRETATLKCYPIPRHDTVYWYQQGPGQDPQFLISFYEKMQSDKGSIPDRFSAQQFSDYHSELNMSSLELGDSALYFCASALGRAYNEQFFGPGTRLTVL.

The chain couples TRBV9 to TRBJ2-7; D is ambiguous. CDR3 length: 14 amino acids. CDR1 and CDR2 (germline): SGDLS, YYNGEE. V shed 4 bases and J shed 1 base, with 12 bases lying between them. As DNA, the CDR3 is TGTGCCAGCAGCACGCAGTCCCGATCCTACGAGCAGTACTTC. This sequence encodes CASSTQSRSYEQYF.

V usage is TRBV7-9 and J usage is TRBJ2-6; a weak D match, TRBD1 (5 bases). The germline V and J ends were trimmed by 6 bases and 0 bases, with 12 bases remaining between them. Germline CDR1 is SEHNR and CDR2 is FQNEAQ (reference sequence). CDR3 length: 16 amino acids. The CDR3 DNA reads TGTGCCAGCAGTCCAACGGACAACTCTGGGGCCAACGTCCTGACTTTC. As protein: CASSPTDNSGANVLTF.

The sample holds one count of this clone. This may arise from a read error, as a much more abundant clone is one base away. The chain is built from TRBV6-1 and TRBJ2-3, with D possibly TRBD2 on 6 matching bases. Trimming removed 6 bases at V and 4 bases at J, with 17 bases between. The CDR3 has 15 amino acids. Germline-derived CDR1 and CDR2 are MNHNS and SASEGT. For the CDR3, the DNA is TGTGCCAGCAGACGGGACTTCAGAGGCGCAGATACGCAGTATTTT. Protein: CASRRDFRGADTQYF.